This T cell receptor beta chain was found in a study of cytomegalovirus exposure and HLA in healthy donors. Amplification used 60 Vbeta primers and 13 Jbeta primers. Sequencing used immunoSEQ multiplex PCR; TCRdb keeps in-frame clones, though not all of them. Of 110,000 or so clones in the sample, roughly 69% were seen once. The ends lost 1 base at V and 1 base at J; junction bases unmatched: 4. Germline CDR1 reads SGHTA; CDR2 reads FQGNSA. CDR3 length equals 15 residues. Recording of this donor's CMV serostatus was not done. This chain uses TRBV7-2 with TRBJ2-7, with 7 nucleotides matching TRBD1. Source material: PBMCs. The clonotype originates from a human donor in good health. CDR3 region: CASSLVGQQSYEQYF. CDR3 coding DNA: TGTGCCAGCAGCTTAGTGGGACAGCAGTCCTACGAGCAGTACTTC.